This T cell receptor (beta chain) was retrieved from a study of cytomegalovirus exposure and HLA in healthy donors (dated by TCRdb to the late 2010s). About the investigation overall: In an earlier analysis of several hundred of the donors, less than 350 Gb of sequence data and just under 120 million unique TCR beta sequences from about 179 million T cells were reported. An early release that covered about 640 HLA-typed donors contained 250 to 350 gigabases of sequencing data and tens of millions of unique TCR sequences. The genetic ancestry cluster associated with self-reported Caucasian donors included over 65% of the 300 to 400 genotyped donors. The aim of the study was to test whether cataloging public T cell receptors could identify signatures of past pathogen exposure. The T cell repertoires of 550 to 850 subjects were profiled by immunosequencing and related to cytomegalovirus serostatus. Besides the first cohort of some 670 subjects, a separate validation cohort made up of about 120 different subjects was used. To predict cytomegalovirus infection status, the study combined high-throughput TCR immunosequencing, statistical association of individual TCRs with disease status, and machine learning. A later analysis re-analyzed previously published TCR beta repertoires from 650 to 800 donors and added high-resolution HLA genotyping to study TCR occurrence patterns. Rather than using new phenotypic data, the later analysis identified candidate immune exposures from TCR beta sequences and from how often those sequences occurred across donors. To decide whether each TCR beta V gene segment behaved as functional or pseudogenic, an earlier analysis of 587 of the donors relied on high-throughput TCR beta sequencing. Donor age, sex, ethnicity and CMV serostatus were collected together with the repertoire data. A later genetic analysis used genome-wide SNP genotypes for 398 of the 666 donors, treating that subset as a discovery cohort. All discovery cohort repertoires had been generated using a single sequencing platform. HLA typing included class I and class II loci at four-digit resolution. Typing coverage differed by locus: A, B, C, DRB1 and DQB1 were typed in about 620-630 donors, DQA1 in around 500, DPA1 in some 610, and DPB1 in around 440. A handful of DR-DQ haplotypes were treated as single units for association and clustering because of strong linkage in the cohort. Among over 350 genotyped donors of the cohort, an average of about 240,000 unique TCR beta nucleotide sequences were sequenced per donor, around 20% of them non-productive. The full study reports these points: The authors suggested that the approach could potentially be extended to other disease states and immunological phenotypes. Linkage disequilibrium might explain the correlated functional status among segregating V segments, but an unknown experimental factor could not be ruled out. Sequencing depth was assumed to be roughly uniform across donors in the presence/absence analyses, though that assumption may not hold. Because counts were too low, roughly 17 rarely observed V segments, including chromosome 9 orphons, were left out of the earlier analysis of approximately 580 of the donors. In a later genetic analysis, a missense DCLRE1C variant was associated with V-gene and J-gene trimming of TCR beta chains, and the association was replicated in an independent cohort. In a later analysis, HLA-associated TCR beta chains were found to be more clonally expanded and to have lower generation probabilities than equally common non-associated chains. A later analysis associated 17,000 or so TCR beta sequences with specific HLA alleles at a false discovery rate of 0.05. A further reported finding was that TCR beta sequences accurately predicted the HLA-A and HLA-B alleles for most subjects in the first cohort. According to a later analysis, most CMV-associated TCR beta chains appeared to be HLA-restricted, and the HLA associations seemed to be driven largely by CMV exposure. When HLA alleles, especially DR and DQ, strongly co-occurred, TCR associations were difficult to assign to individual alleles. In vitro tests confirmed that a few of the cytomegalovirus-associated TCR beta chains recognize cytomegalovirus antigens. While some public TCRs were present in many individuals, most TCR sequences turned up only very rarely across donors. Because HLA typing was missing for some donors at each locus, association tests included only the typed subset. In a later analysis, the rate of TCR association differed among HLA loci, with DRB1 alleles having the most associated TCRs and HLA-C alleles having the fewest. In a later analysis, several top co-occurrence clusters were reported to appear linked to parvovirus B19, influenza, CMV and Epstein-Barr virus. In both the original and validation cohorts, the classifier was reported to diagnose cytomegalovirus status with high specificity and sensitivity. Immune exposure information for the cohort was limited to CMV serostatus. In an earlier analysis of under 600 of the donors, most TCR beta V segments were observed in productive rearrangements about 87% or about 30% of the time, broadly matching IMGT annotations. Only TCR beta chains were sequenced in this cohort, and the absence of alpha or paired-chain data limited detectable features. A later genetic analysis reported fewer N-insertions in productive TCRs among donors in an Asian-associated ancestry cluster than the roughly 650-donor mean. Some IMGT-functional V segments, including TRBV6-2 and TRBV6-3, could not be told apart with the 87-base-pair reads, so those segments were excluded. A total of 150 to 200 TCR beta chains were listed by the study as associated with cytomegalovirus. A group of highly shared sequence variants was considered likely to be a technical artifact of the sequencing pipeline.

The cohort was made up of about 670 healthy bone marrow donors. All cohort members were sampled while nominally healthy, although unrecorded immune exposures were likely present. The donor tested CMV seronegative, placing the donor among the roughly 340 seronegative members of the cohort. Every donor gave a peripheral blood sample, and the peripheral blood mononuclear cells from that sample were used for TCR beta sequencing. The Qiagen DNeasy Blood Extraction Kit was used to extract genomic DNA from the blood cell samples. Receptor amplification or capture employed the immunoSEQ multiplex PCR assay. The multiplex PCR relied on a mix of 60 forward primers for TCR Vbeta segments and 13 reverse primers for TCR Jbeta segments. The CDR3 region of rearranged TCR beta genes was amplified from genomic DNA with a multiplex PCR assay. The amplified TCR beta libraries were sequenced on the Illumina HiSeq System as 87-base-pair reads. Under the source paper's analysis protocol: In a later analysis, some 80 million unique TCR beta chains were counted across the approximately 620 repertoires, and around 11 million of these chains were shared by at least two donors. Raw reads were error-corrected and collapsed into unique sequences by a nearest-neighbor algorithm in which closely related sequences were merged to remove PCR and sequencing errors. To assign V, D and J gene segments, CDR3 sequences were aligned to IMGT reference sequences. For a sequence to be retained, a match of at least six nucleotides to both a V gene segment and a J gene segment was required. Rearrangements were called productive when the CDR3 lacked stop codons and stayed in frame with V and J; all others were non-productive. Following IMGT convention, CDR3 was defined as the stretch from the second conserved V-encoded cysteine to the conserved J-encoded phenylalanine. The earlier analysis of about 530 of the donors excluded any sequence lacking an unambiguous match to a single V gene segment. In an earlier analysis of approximately 590 of the donors, a V segment was called functional when productive rearrangements were above 56.7%, and segregating when the standard deviation between donors exceeded 5%. To diagnose cytomegalovirus status from the catalog of TCR beta chain sequences, a statistical classification framework was built. V and J gene assignment, in a later analysis, came from comparing TCR nucleotide sequences with IMGT/GENE-DB human TR gene sequences. A later analysis assigned CDR3 sequences and most-parsimonious VDJ recombination scenarios with the TCRdist pipeline. In a later analysis, every TCR beta chain was defined by the combination of its CDR3 amino acid sequence and its V-gene family, and reads without a unique V-gene family were dropped. As a way to deal with suspected cross-contamination and a sequencing artifact, a later analysis dropped roughly 600 nucleotide sequences that were highly shared and had low generation probability. In a later analysis, a clonal expansion index for each public chain was calculated from normalized within-repertoire ranks of inferred template counts. A later analysis computed generation probabilities with a VDJ recombination model fitted to out-of-frame rearrangements, and checked the results against IGoR. Hypergeometric tests were used in a later analysis to score TCR-TCR, TCR-HLA and TCR-CMV co-occurrence, with a repertoire-size bias correction applied to the TCR pairs. To estimate false discovery rates, a later analysis permuted the HLA or CMV assignments 20 times. In a later analysis, co-occurring TCRs were grouped using DBSCAN, with TCRdist sequence similarity added in when clustering inside HLA-allele-positive subsets. Repertoires with fewer than 30,000 or more than 120,000 public chains were left out of co-occurrence clustering, as were five repertoires with anomalous nucleotide sharing. TCRdb obtained this table from immuneACCESS and retained in-frame rearrangements with V and J assigned. These tables miss some clones; where compared with another copy, unresolved V genes account for less than half of the shortfall, and the remainder is unexplained. The DNA was the basis for D and trimming; V, J and clone size are from that table. The sample has 40,000 or so clones on record. About 8% of the sample is taken by the ten largest.

As concerns this clone: Its specific antigen is unknown.

The CDR3 spans 13 residues, from the cysteine through the phenylalanine. Only the CDR3 part of the read is kept: 39 bases, read in frame from the first base. Between the V and J ends, shortened by 0 bases and 4 bases respectively, the junction contains 5 bases. The germline V gene encodes CDR1 SGHNT and CDR2 YYREEE (reference sequence). Here the chain combines TRBV5-4 and TRBJ2-1; no confident D gene assignment can be made. Sequenced sample: PBMCs. The receptor comes from a male donor in good health and CMV-seronegative. For the CDR3, the sequence is CASSLDRYNEQFF. In nucleotide form, the sequence is TGTGCCAGCAGCTTGGACCGGTACAATGAGCAGTTCTTC.